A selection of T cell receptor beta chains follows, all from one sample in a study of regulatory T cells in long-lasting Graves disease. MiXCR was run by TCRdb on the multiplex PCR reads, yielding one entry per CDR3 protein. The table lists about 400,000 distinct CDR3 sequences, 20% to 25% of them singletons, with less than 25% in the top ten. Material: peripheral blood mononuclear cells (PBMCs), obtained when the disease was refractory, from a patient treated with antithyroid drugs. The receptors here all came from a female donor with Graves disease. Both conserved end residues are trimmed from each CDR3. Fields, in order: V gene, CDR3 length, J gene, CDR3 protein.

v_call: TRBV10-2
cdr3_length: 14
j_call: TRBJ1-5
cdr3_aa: ASSNLMGWSNQPQH

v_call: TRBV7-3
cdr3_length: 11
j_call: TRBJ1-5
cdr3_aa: ASSEGANQPQH

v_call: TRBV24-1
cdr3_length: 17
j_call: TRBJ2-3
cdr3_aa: ATSDPPGLAGVGTDTQY

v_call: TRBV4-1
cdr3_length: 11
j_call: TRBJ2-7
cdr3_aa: AARAQSVYEQY

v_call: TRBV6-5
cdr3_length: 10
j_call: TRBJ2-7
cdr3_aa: ASSYNLGVVI

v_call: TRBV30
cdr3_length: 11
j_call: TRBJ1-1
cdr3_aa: AWSGLGGTEAF

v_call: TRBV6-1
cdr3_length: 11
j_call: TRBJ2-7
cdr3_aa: ATERETPYEQY

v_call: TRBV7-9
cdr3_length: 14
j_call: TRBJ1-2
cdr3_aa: ASSLVSAPTNYGYT

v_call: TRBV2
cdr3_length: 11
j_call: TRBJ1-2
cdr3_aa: ASSEAGTYGYT

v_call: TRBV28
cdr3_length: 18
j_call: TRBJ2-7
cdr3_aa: ASSSPVRIVGQRRPYEQY

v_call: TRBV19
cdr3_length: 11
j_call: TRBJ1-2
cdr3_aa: ASNPQPNYGYT

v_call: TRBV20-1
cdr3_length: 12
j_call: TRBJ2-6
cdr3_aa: SARGGSGANVLT

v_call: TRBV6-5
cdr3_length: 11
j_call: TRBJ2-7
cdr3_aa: ASSYARSYEQY

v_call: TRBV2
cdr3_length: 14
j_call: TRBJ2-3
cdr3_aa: ASSEGGNPSTDTQY

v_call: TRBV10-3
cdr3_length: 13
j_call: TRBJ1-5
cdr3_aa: AISGTRQGGQPQH

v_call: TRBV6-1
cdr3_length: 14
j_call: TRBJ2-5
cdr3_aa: ASRAYQTGTSRTQY

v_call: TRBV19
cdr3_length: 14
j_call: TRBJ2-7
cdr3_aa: ASSITTGGNSYEQY

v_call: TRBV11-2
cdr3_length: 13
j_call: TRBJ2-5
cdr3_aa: ASSPYLRVGETQY

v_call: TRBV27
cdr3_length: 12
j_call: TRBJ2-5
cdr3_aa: ATRRERRSETQY

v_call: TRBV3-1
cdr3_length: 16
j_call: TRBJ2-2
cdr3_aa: ASSRKLALIVHTGELF

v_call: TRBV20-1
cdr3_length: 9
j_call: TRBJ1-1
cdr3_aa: SAPLGGEAF

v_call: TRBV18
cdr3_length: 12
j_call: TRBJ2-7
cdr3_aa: ASSPSERSYEQY

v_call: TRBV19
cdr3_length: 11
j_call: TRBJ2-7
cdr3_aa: ASSAGGAYEQY

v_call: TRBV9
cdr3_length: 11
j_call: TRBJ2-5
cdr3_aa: ASSVGGEETQY

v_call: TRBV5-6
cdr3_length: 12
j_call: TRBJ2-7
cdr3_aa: ASSSSLTYYEQY

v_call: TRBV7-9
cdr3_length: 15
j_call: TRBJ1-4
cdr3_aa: ASTDGTGRSTGEKLF

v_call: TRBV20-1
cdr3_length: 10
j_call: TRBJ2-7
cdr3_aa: SGASGRKEQY

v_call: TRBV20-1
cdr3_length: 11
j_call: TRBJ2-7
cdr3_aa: SARPPSYYEQY

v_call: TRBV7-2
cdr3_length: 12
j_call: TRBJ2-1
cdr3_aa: ASSLANPVNEQF

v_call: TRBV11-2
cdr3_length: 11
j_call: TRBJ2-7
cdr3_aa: ASSTESSYEQY

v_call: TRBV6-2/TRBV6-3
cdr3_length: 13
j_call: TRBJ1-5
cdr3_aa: ASSYGVLANQPQH

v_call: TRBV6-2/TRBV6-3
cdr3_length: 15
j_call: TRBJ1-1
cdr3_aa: ASSYGGSGRRGTEAF

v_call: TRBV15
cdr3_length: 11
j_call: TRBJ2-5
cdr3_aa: ATSRTVQETQY

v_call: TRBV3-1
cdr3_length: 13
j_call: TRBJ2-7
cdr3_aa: ASSQAGQGAEEQY

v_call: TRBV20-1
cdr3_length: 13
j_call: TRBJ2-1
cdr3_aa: SAREAGLSYNEQF

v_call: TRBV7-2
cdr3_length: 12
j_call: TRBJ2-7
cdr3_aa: ASSLDDPYYEQY

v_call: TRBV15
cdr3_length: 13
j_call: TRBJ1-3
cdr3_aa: ATSYRGQSGNTIY

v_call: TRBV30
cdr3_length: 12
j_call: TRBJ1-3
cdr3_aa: AWAQGAPGNTIY

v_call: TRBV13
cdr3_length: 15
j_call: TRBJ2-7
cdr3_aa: ASSRATGTTKSYEQY

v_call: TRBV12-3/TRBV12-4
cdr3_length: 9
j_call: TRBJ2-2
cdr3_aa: AQGRAGELF

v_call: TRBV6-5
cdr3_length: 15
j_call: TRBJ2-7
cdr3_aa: ASSYIEWTSGPLEQY

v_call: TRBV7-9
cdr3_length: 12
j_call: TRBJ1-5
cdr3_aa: ASSLGQGNQPQH